The present T cell receptor (beta chain) was sequenced within a study of cytotoxic CD8 clonotypes in ibrutinib-treated CLL. Whole-study results and caveats: The clonality rise at ibrutinib response reflected private clonotype expansion.

This clone was counted a single time. As yet, its antigen is unknown. Investigators sought sequencing depths of between 1 in 200,000 and 1 in 1 million T cells. Produced via immunoSEQ multiplex PCR; TCRdb's table is partial and in-frame only. The table shows 160,000 or so clones, with around 80% occurring only once. V was pared by 1 base and J by 2 bases, with 7 bases of the junction left unmatched. The CDR3 sequence is 16 residues long. Per germline, CDR1 MGHDK and CDR2 SYGVNS. Sequenced here: PBMCs, sampled after 24 months of ibrutinib treatment. The TCR comes from a human donor with chronic lymphocytic leukemia. The chain is built from TRBV25-1 and TRBJ2-5; TRBD2 matches at 7 bases. Here the CDR3 DNA reads TGTGCCAGCAGTGAATTAGAGGGAGGGGATCAAGAGACCCAGTACTTC. Its translation: CASSELEGGDQETQYF.